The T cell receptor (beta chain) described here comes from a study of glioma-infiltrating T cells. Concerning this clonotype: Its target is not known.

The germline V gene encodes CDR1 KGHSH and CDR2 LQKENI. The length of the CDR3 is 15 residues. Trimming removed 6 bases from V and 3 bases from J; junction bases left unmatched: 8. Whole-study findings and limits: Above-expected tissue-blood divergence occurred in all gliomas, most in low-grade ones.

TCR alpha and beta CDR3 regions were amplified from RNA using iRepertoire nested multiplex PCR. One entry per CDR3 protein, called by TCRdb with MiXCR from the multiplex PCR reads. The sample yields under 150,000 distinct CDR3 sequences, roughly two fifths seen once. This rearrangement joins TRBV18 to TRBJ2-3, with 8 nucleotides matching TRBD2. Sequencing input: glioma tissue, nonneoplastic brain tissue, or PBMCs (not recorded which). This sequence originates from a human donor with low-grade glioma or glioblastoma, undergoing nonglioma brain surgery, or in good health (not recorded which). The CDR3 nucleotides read TGTGCCAGCTCTCACGGGGGGGCCTTTACAGATACGCAGTATTTT. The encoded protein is CASSHGGAFTDTQYF.